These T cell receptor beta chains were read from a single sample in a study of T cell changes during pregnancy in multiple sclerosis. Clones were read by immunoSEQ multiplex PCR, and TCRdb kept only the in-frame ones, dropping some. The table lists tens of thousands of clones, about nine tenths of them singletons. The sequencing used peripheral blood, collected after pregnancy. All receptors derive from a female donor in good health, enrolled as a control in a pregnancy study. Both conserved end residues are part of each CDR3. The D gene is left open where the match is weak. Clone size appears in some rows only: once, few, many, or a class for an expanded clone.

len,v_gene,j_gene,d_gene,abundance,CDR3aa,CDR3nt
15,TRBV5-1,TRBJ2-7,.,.,CASSLGVRETAEQYF,TGCGCCAGCAGCTTAGGGGTTAGGGAAACTGCCGAGCAGTACTTC
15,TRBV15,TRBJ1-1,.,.,CATSRGGLGGTEAFF,TGTGCCACCAGCAGAGGGGGCTTGGGGGGCACTGAAGCTTTCTTT
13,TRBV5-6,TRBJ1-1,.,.,CASSPPSGTEAFF,TGTGCCAGCAGCCCTCCCAGCGGCACTGAAGCTTTCTTT
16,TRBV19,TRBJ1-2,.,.,CASSRSRDTGIRGYTF,TGTGCCAGTAGTAGATCCCGGGACACGGGCATTCGTGGCTACACCTTC
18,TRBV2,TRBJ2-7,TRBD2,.,CASSEYPVRSGVAYEQYF,TGTGCCAGCAGTGAATACCCAGTCCGAAGCGGGGTCGCCTACGAGCAGTACTTC
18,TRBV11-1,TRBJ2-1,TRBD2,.,CASSLDGTSGGPYNEQFF,TGTGCCAGCAGCTTAGATGGGACTAGCGGGGGACCTTACAATGAGCAGTTCTTC
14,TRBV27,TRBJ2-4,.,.,CASSQGDTKNIQYF,TGTGCCAGCAGTCAAGGGGATACCAAAAACATTCAGTACTTC
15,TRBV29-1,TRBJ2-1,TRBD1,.,CSVEERGGLGNEQFF,TGCAGCGTTGAAGAGCGAGGGGGCTTGGGGAATGAGCAGTTCTTC
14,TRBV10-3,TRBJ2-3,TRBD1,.,CAIGTDRAEDTQYF,TGTGCCATCGGGACCGACAGGGCCGAGGATACGCAGTATTTT
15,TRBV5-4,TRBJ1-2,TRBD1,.,CASTILTGVNYGYTF,TGTGCCAGCACCATCCTGACAGGGGTAAACTATGGCTACACCTTC
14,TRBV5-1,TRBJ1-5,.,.,CASRVGEGNQPQHF,TGCGCCAGCAGGGTAGGGGAGGGCAATCAGCCCCAGCATTTT
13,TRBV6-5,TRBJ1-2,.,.,CASSYRRGNGYTF,TGTGCCAGCAGTTACCGGCGAGGGAATGGCTACACCTTC
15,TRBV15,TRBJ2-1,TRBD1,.,CATSRSRDRGYEQFF,TGTGCCACCAGCAGATCCCGGGACAGGGGGTATGAGCAGTTCTTC
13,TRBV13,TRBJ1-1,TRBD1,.,CASSLQGVGLAFF,TGTGCCAGCAGCCTCCAGGGGGTGGGATTGGCTTTCTTT
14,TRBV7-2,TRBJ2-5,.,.,CASSPLNPQETQYF,TGTGCCAGCAGCCCACTGAACCCCCAAGAGACCCAGTACTTC
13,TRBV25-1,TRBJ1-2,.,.,CASTLNGVLGYTF,TGTGCCAGCACCCTAAACGGTGTATTAGGCTACACCTTC
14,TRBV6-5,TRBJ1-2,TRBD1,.,CASSQAGTGRKYTF,TGTGCCAGCAGTCAGGCCGGGACAGGAAGGAAATACACCTTC
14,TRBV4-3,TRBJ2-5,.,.,CASSQVLEQETQYF,TGCGCCAGCAGCCAAGTGTTAGAACAAGAGACCCAGTACTTC
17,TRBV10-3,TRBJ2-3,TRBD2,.,CAISEPTWTSRTDTQYF,TGTGCCATCAGTGAGCCCACCTGGACTAGTCGAACAGATACGCAGTATTTT
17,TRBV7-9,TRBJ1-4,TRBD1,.,CASSLGDSGQVNEKLFF,TGTGCCAGCAGCTTAGGGGACAGCGGTCAAGTCAATGAAAAACTGTTTTTT
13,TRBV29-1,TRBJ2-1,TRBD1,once,CSVAGTEHNEQFF,TGCAGCGTAGCCGGGACAGAGCACAATGAGCAGTTCTTC
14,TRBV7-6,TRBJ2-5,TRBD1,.,CASSLAGRGETQYF,TGTGCCAGCAGCTTAGCGGGCAGGGGGGAGACCCAGTACTTC
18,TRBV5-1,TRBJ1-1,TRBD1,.,CASSRGGFPGGVGTEAFF,TGCGCCAGCAGCCGGGGTGGTTTTCCAGGGGGCGTAGGGACTGAAGCTTTCTTT
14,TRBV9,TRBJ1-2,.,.,CASTAGEEFYGYTF,TGTGCCAGCACCGCGGGGGAAGAGTTCTATGGCTACACCTTC
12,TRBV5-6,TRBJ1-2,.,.,CASSLGRGRYTF,TGTGCCAGCAGCTTGGGAAGGGGTCGTTACACCTTC
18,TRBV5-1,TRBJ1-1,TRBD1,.,CASSLDRGTAEMNTEAFF,TGCGCCAGCAGCTTGGATAGGGGGACAGCTGAAATGAACACTGAAGCTTTCTTT
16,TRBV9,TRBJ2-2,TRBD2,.,CASSVGGGGNTGELFF,TGTGCCAGCAGCGTAGGAGGCGGGGGAAACACCGGGGAGCTGTTTTTT
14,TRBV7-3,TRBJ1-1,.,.,CASSYQGINTEAFF,TGTGCCAGCAGTTATCAGGGGATAAACACTGAAGCTTTCTTT
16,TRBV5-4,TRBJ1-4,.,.,CASSLASGARDEKLFF,TGTGCCAGCAGCTTGGCGTCAGGGGCGAGGGACGAAAAACTGTTTTTT
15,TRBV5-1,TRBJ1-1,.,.,CASSSNRVVNTEAFF,TGCGCCAGCAGCTCCAACAGGGTAGTGAACACTGAAGCTTTCTTT
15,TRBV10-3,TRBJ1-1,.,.,CAISAPGVGNTEAFF,TGTGCCATCAGCGCGCCAGGGGTTGGGAACACTGAAGCTTTCTTT
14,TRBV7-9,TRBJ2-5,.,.,CASSKPGLEETQYF,TGTGCCAGCAGCAAACCGGGACTGGAAGAGACCCAGTACTTC
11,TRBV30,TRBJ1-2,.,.,CAWTANYGYTF,TGTGCCTGGACAGCTAACTATGGCTACACCTTC
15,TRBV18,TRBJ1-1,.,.,CASSPGAGGNTEAFF,TGTGCCAGCTCCCCAGGGGCGGGGGGGAACACTGAAGCTTTCTTT
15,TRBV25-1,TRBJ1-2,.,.,CASSEARDRDYGYTF,TGTGCCAGCAGTGAAGCCCGAGATCGGGACTATGGCTACACCTTC
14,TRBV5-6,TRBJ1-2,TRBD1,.,CASSQTGTAYGYTF,TGTGCCAGCAGTCAAACCGGGACAGCATATGGCTACACCTTC
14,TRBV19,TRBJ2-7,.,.,CASSLRRGRYEQYF,TGTGCCAGTAGTCTCAGGCGGGGCCGCTACGAGCAGTACTTC